These T cell receptor beta chains were read from a single sample in a study of T and B cells in COVID-19 patients. TCRdb called the multiplex PCR reads again in MiXCR, with one record for every CDR3 protein. The data hold roughly 9,000 distinct CDR3 sequences, with around 27% observed a single time. Sequenced input: blood. The origin of the receptors is a human donor who had recovered from COVID-19. Both conserved end residues are part of each CDR3. Each record gives: D gene, J gene, clone size, V gene, CDR3 protein, CDR3 DNA. D genes are given only for firm matches. For some rows the clone size is stated as once, few or many, or as a class when expanded; others skip it.

>-|TRBJ2-7|many|TRBV27
CASSSNLDNSYEQYF
TGTGCCAGCAGTTCCAACTTGGACAACTCCTACGAGCAGTACTTC
>TRBD1|TRBJ2-7|medium-sized|TRBV30
CAWSVRDRTYEQYF
TGTGCCTGGAGTGTACGGGACAGAACCTACGAGCAGTACTTC
>TRBD1|TRBJ2-7|few|TRBV6-2/TRBV6-3
CASSSTGLGNYEQYF
TGTGCCAGCAGCTCGACAGGGCTCGGGAACTACGAGCAGTACTTC
>-|TRBJ2-2|-|TRBV2
CASSRDILTGELFF
TGTGCCAGCAGCCGGGACATACTCACCGGGGAGCTGTTTTTT
>-|TRBJ2-1|-|TRBV4-3
CASSRTRDTYNEQFF
TGCGCCAGCAGCCGCACGCGGGACACCTACAATGAGCAGTTCTTC
>TRBD2|TRBJ2-1|medium-sized|TRBV29-1
CSVRLAGGYNEQFF
TGCAGCGTCCGCCTAGCGGGAGGCTACAATGAGCAGTTCTTC
>-|TRBJ2-7|medium-sized|TRBV6-5
CASSYRAGDEQYF
TGTGCCAGCAGTTACAGGGCAGGAGACGAGCAGTACTTC
>-|TRBJ2-1|-|TRBV7-2
CASTPFSGGIYNEQFF
TGTGCCAGCACCCCGTTTAGCGGAGGAATTTACAATGAGCAGTTCTTC
>-|TRBJ2-2|-|TRBV29-1
CSSGGAGELFF
TGCAGCAGCGGCGGCGCCGGGGAGCTGTTTTTT
>TRBD1|TRBJ1-6|-|TRBV5-1
CASSSGTGASPLHF
TGCGCCAGCTCCTCCGGGACAGGGGCTTCACCCCTCCACTTT
>TRBD1|TRBJ2-2|medium-sized|TRBV7-9
CASSSRQGANTGELFF
TGTGCCAGCAGCAGCAGACAGGGGGCTAACACCGGGGAGCTGTTTTTT
>-|TRBJ2-2|-|TRBV12-3/TRBV12-4
CASSPLGAGNTGELFF
TGTGCCAGCAGCCCCTTGGGAGCGGGGAACACCGGGGAGCTGTTTTTT
>-|TRBJ2-2|medium-sized|TRBV19
CASSIDRNTGELFF
TGTGCCAGTAGTATAGACCGGAACACCGGGGAGCTGTTTTTT
>-|TRBJ2-2|-|TRBV20-1
CSARDRQINTGELFF
TGCAGTGCTAGAGATCGACAGATAAACACCGGGGAGCTGTTTTTT
>-|TRBJ1-1|-|TRBV5-4
CASRRDFTEAFF
TGTGCCAGCAGACGGGACTTTACTGAAGCTTTCTTT
>-|TRBJ2-2|few|TRBV28
CASRAGTWPGELFF
TGTGCCAGCAGGGCCGGGACTTGGCCCGGGGAGCTGTTTTTT